This T cell receptor (beta chain) derives from a study of regulatory T cells in long-lasting Graves disease. General study points: Persistent Graves' patients showed a TCR diversity that was lower than that of newly diagnosed ones. Persistent cases favored TRBV28, TRBJ1-2 and TRBJ2-5. The study found persistent patients shared more public clonotypes (fewer than 3,000) than new patients (about 1,000).

Time point noted: persistent/refractory GD, antithyroid drugs over 5 years with positive TRAb. The TCR library was made from RNA extracted from PBMCs. To make TCR beta libraries, researchers used iRepertoire HTBI primers and Arm-PCR of CDR3 regions. TCRdb itself ran the multiplex PCR reads through MiXCR, one entry per CDR3 protein. This table has roughly 700,000 distinct CDR3 sequences, about 32% appearing once. The CDR3 sequence is 15 residues long. V was shortened by 5 bases and J by 2 bases, with 15 bases between the two germline ends. To note about this clonotype: Its antigen is unidentified.

This TCR was sampled from a female donor with Graves disease. Material: peripheral blood mononuclear cells (PBMCs), obtained when the disease was refractory, from a patient treated with antithyroid drugs. V is TRBV12-3 or TRBV12-4 and J is TRBJ1-2; D gene ambiguous. The DNA for the CDR3 is TGTGCCAGCAGTCTACGGACGGCTGAGAACTATGGCTACACCTTC. It encodes CASSLRTAENYGYTF.